The 9 T cell receptor beta chains reported below all come from one sample, sequenced in a study of T cells in localized non-small cell lung cancer. The data were produced by immunoSEQ multiplex PCR, yet TCRdb's version contains in-frame clones alone and is incomplete. The data show about 19,000 clones, around nine tenths seen once. Sample: peripheral blood, taken before any cancer treatment. The receptor set was obtained from a male donor older than 55 with stage I squamous cell lung carcinoma.

This clone was observed once. The V and J genes are TRBV27 and TRBJ2-1, with D possibly being TRBD1 (6 bases). The V and J ends lost 2 bases and 2 bases respectively, with 7 bases between them. The CDR3 sequence is 14 residues long. CDR1 and CDR2 from the germline V gene are MNHEY and SMNVEV (reference sequence). The CDR3 is CASSLAGAYNEQFF. The DNA of the CDR3 is TGTGCCAGCAGTTTAGCAGGGGCCTACAATGAGCAGTTCTTC.

This chain links TRBV7-2 with TRBJ2-5; 7 bases line up with TRBD1. The V segment lost 4 bases and the J segment 13 bases; nucleotides outside the gene matches: 15. CDR1 and CDR2 from the germline V gene are SGHTA and FQGNSA. This CDR3 is 14 amino acids long. CDR3 sequence: CASSSSRGRVGWYF. CDR3 DNA sequence: TGTGCCAGCAGCTCCTCTAGGGGGCGCGTTGGGTGGTACTTC.

The chain is built from TRBV15 and TRBJ2-7; D not certain. V lost 7 bases to trimming and J lost 4 bases, with 14 bases between them. Germline assignment: CDR1 LNHNV and CDR2 YYDKDF (reference sequence). The CDR3 spans 13 residues. In DNA, the CDR3 is TGTGCCACCACCACGACGGGTCCGTACGAGCAGTACTTC. Protein product: CATTTTGPYEQYF.

This sequence joins TRBV12-5 and TRBJ1-2; 9 nucleotides line up with TRBD1. Losses at the gene ends were 6 bases for V and 4 bases for J; bases not matched to a gene: 6. Germline CDR1 is LGHNT and CDR2 is FRNRAP. This CDR3 has 14 residues. CDR3 protein: CASGPGQGPYGYTF. In nucleotides, the CDR3 is TGTGCTAGTGGCCCGGGACAGGGCCCCTATGGCTACACCTTC.

The V gene is TRBV15, the J gene TRBJ2-3, with 12 positions matching TRBD2. The V and J ends lost 3 bases and 6 bases, in that order; junction bases with no gene match: 7. This CDR3 has 16 amino acids. Germline lookup yields CDR1 LNHNV and CDR2 YYDKDF (reference sequence). The CDR3 spells CATSRLAGGPGDTQYF. The CDR3, as DNA: TGTGCCACCAGCAGGCTAGCGGGAGGGCCGGGTGATACGCAGTATTTT.

The genes are TRBV11-2 and TRBJ2-3; the D gene is possibly TRBD2 (7 bases). Trimming removed 6 bases from V and 1 base from J, with 11 bases in between. The CDR3 spans 14 residues. Germline CDR1 and CDR2: SGHAT and FQNNGV. Here the CDR3 reads CASRGAGGTDTQYF. The CDR3 nucleotides are TGTGCCAGCAGGGGGGCGGGGGGCACAGATACGCAGTATTTT.

Only one count was recorded for this clone. V usage is TRBV27 and J usage is TRBJ2-5; TRBD2 matches 7 bases. Unmatched junction bases numbered 5, after V lost 1 base and J lost 3 bases. Germline V gene sequence: CDR1 MNHEY, CDR2 SMNVEV (reference sequence). The CDR3 runs to 15 residues. The CDR3 DNA reads as TGTGCCAGCAGTTTATTGGGGGGGACCGAAGAGACCCAGTACTTC. This translates into CASSLLGGTEETQYF.

This chain links TRBV28 with TRBJ1-2; D may be TRBD1 (5 bases). Germline V lookup: CDR1 MDHEN, CDR2 SYDVKM. The CDR3 sequence is 16 residues long. Deletions cut 4 bases from V and 7 bases from J, with 22 bases between. Here the CDR3 reads CASSSTGTRGRAGYTF. CDR3 bases: TGTGCCAGCAGTTCAACCGGGACTAGGGGTAGGGCTGGCTACACCTTC.

A remark on this clone: In the same sample, other DNA sequences code for this CDR3. The chain couples TRBV28 to TRBJ2-2; no definite D call. Germline-derived CDR1 and CDR2 are MDHEN and SYDVKM. This CDR3 spans 13 amino acids. V was shortened by 7 bases and J by 2 bases, with 8 bases between the two germline ends. CDR3 loop: CASIGGNTGELFF. CDR3 nucleotide sequence: TGTGCCAGCATCGGTGGAAACACCGGGGAGCTGTTTTTT.